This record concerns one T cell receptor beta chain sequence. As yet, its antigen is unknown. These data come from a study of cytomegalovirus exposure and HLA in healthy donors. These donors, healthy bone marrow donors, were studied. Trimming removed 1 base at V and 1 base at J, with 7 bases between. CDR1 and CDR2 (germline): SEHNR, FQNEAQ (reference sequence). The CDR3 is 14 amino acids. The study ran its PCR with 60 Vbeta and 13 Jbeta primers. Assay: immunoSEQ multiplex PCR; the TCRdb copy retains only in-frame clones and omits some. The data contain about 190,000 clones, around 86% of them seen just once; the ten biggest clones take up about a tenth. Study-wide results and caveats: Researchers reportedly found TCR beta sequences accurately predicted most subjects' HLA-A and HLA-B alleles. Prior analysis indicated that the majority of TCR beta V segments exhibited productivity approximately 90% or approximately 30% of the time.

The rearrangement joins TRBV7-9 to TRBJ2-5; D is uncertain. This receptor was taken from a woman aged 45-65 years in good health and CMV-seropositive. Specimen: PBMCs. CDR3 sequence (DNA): TGTGCCAGCAGCTTAGGGGCAGTCCAAGAGACCCAGTACTTC. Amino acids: CASSLGAVQETQYF.